This T cell receptor (beta chain) stems from a study of OX40 agonist ivuxolimab in advanced cancers. Turning to the study itself: Earlier treatment with anti-PD-1, anti-PD-L1 or anti-CTLA-4 was permitted, and over 35% had received some. Partial responses were seen in three patients, one with hepatocellular carcinoma and two with cutaneous melanoma.

Systemic immunosuppression or autoimmune disease history was grounds to exclude patients. Profiling relied on immunoSEQ multiplex PCR, and the TCRdb table lists in-frame clones only, not all of them. The table includes 20,000 to 25,000 clones, more than 65% detected once. Germline assignment: CDR1 LNHDA and CDR2 SQIVND (reference sequence). The length of the CDR3 is 15 residues. Trimming removed 3 bases from V and 3 bases from J; junction bases left unmatched: 1. By frequency in the sample, this clone is medium-sized. Its antigen remains unknown. Whole-study findings and limits: CD4+ and CD8+ blood T cells expanded clonally by week 6 at 0.1 to 3.0 mg/kg.

This rearrangement joins TRBV19 to TRBJ2-1, with 11 bases aligning to TRBD2. The specimen was CD4+ or CD8+ T cells sorted from blood, collected in a trial of the OX40 agonist ivuxolimab. The receptor was derived from an adult with an advanced solid tumor such as melanoma, head and neck, liver or kidney cancer. The CDR3 region has the DNA TGTGCCAGTAGTATGACTAGCGGGGACTACAATGAGCAGTTCTTC. This sequence encodes CASSMTSGDYNEQFF. The complete variable domain, with remaining parts taken from reference TRBV19 and TRBJ2-1, reads DGGITQSPKYLFRKEGQNVTLSCEQNLNHDAMYWYRQDPGQGLRLIYYSQIVNDFQKGDIAEGYSVSREKKESFPLTVTSAQKNPTAFYLCASSMTSGDYNEQFFGPGTRLTVL.